This TCR beta chain appears in the sequencing data of a study of PD-1 blockade in classical Hodgkin lymphoma. Some clones are missing from TCRdb's copy, which holds only in-frame ones; the method was immunoSEQ multiplex PCR. The sample has some 34,000 clones; roughly 90% are singletons. Regarding time point: newly diagnosed, previously untreated cHL patient sample. Negative selection with magnetic separation was used to purify CD4+ T cells from thawed PBMCs. For comparison, PBMCs from newly diagnosed, untreated classical Hodgkin lymphoma were used. The CDR3 has 11 residues. V was trimmed by 11 bases and J by 8 bases, leaving 15 bases between them. Looked up from germline, CDR1 is MNHNY and CDR2 is SVGAGI (reference sequence).

This sequence joins TRBV6-6 and TRBJ1-2, with TRBD1 as a possible D gene (5 bases). Sequencing used CD4+ T cells from blood. The TCR comes from a human donor with classical Hodgkin lymphoma. Here the CDR3 DNA reads TGTGCCGTCATGGGGGTCGGAGGCTACACCTTC. Translating gives CAVMGVGGYTF.